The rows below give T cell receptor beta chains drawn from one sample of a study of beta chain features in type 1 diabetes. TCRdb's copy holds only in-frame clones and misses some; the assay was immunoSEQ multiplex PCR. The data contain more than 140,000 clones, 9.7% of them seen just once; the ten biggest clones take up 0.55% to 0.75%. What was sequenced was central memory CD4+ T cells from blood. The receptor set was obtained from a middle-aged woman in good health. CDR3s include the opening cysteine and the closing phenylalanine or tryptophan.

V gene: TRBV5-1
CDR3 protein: CASSPGTSGRLDTQYF

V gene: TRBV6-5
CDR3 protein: CASSEASF

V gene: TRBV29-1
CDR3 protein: CSVGQKQETQYF

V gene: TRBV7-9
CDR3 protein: CASSTTSVGYEQYF

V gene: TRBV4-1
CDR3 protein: CASSQDFGTGVDTQYF

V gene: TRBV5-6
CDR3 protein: CASSPTGTGFETQYF

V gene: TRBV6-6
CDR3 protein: CASGSIQGANYGYTF

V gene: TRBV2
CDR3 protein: CASSQWETQYF

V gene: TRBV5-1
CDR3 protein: CASSLAGEDKNIQYF

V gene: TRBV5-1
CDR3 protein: CASSLDRGWSGNTIYF

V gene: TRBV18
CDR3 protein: CASSWSGDSDEQYF

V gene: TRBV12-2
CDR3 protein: CASRLEDRDGQPQHF

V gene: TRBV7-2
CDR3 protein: CASSRTGRSDTQYF

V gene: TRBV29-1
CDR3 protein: CSFWDRHSLSCNQPQHF

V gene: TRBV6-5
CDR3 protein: CASSYSPTQEETQYF

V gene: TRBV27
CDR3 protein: CASSSTGDHSYEQYF

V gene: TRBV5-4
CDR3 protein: CASSLGSGGAVYEQYF